These 21 T cell receptor beta chains were sequenced from one sample in a study of beta chain features in type 1 diabetes. cDNA synthesis used the whole RNA isolate, giving expressed TCRB sequences. Repertoires were generated with immunoSEQ multiplex PCR, while TCRdb's copy carries only in-frame clones and drops some. The sample carries over 100,000 clones, approximately 39% recorded once. Source material: stem cell memory CD4+ T cells from blood. The receptors derive from a young woman in good health.

The rearrangement links TRBV7-3 to TRBJ1-1; 8 bases map to TRBD1. The ends lost 4 bases at V and 1 base at J; junction bases unmatched: 2. Germline lookup yields CDR1 SGHTA and CDR2 FQGTGA. This CDR3 has 14 residues. The CDR3 loop is CASSSTGGNTEAFF. As DNA, the CDR3 is TGTGCCAGCAGCTCTACAGGGGGGAACACTGAAGCTTTCTTT.

This clone was counted ten times or more. The chain couples TRBV5-4 to TRBJ2-6; no firm D call. This CDR3 region has 12 residues. Germline V gene sequence: CDR1 SGHNT, CDR2 YYREEE (reference sequence). Trimming pared 4 bases from V and 7 bases from J, leaving 6 bases between. In DNA form, the CDR3 reads TGTGCCAGCAGCCCTTTAGCCAACGTCCTGACTTTC. Its translation: CASSPLANVLTF.

The chain couples TRBV29-1 to TRBJ2-3, with a possible D match to TRBD2 (6 bases). V gave up 3 bases and J gave up 0 bases, with 13 bases separating them. Per germline, CDR1 SQVTM and CDR2 ANQGSEA. The CDR3 has 15 amino acids. Written as DNA, the CDR3 is TGCAGCGTTGAGGACTTAGGAGGGAGCACAGATACGCAGTATTTT. It codes for CSVEDLGGSTDTQYF.

The chain couples TRBV4-2 to TRBJ2-7; D remains unclear. CDR3 length: 13 amino acids. Germline V gene lookup returns CDR1 LGHNA and CDR2 YNFKEQ. The V gene lost 3 bases and the J gene lost 6 bases, with 12 bases spanning the gap. CDR3 sequence reads: CASSQFPLVEQYF. DNA of the CDR3: TGTGCCAGCAGCCAGTTCCCGCTAGTCGAGCAGTACTTC.

The chain links TRBV29-1 to TRBJ1-1; no reliable D call. CDR1 is SQVTM, CDR2 ANQGSEA, per germline. The CDR3 length is 11 residues. V lost 4 bases, J lost 7 bases, and 10 bases lay in between. This chain's CDR3 is CSVGPGIEAFF. The CDR3 region has the DNA TGCAGCGTTGGGCCGGGAATTGAAGCTTTCTTT.

This sequence joins TRBV7-9 and TRBJ2-1; 9 nucleotides line up with TRBD2. J lost 7 bases, V lost 2 bases, and 3 bases had no gene match. The CDR3 has 14 residues. Germline CDR1 reads SEHNR; CDR2 reads FQNEAQ (reference sequence). The CDR3 nucleotides are TGTGCCAGCAGCTTACTAGCGGGACGGAATGAGCAGTTCTTC. As protein: CASSLLAGRNEQFF.

This clone was seen only a few times. The chain combines TRBV7-9 with TRBJ2-5, with 12 bases lining up with TRBD2. Germline CDR1 is SEHNR and CDR2 is FQNEAQ (reference sequence). Losses at the gene ends were 2 bases for V and 5 bases for J; bases not matched to a gene: 9. The CDR3 runs to 17 residues. CDR3 sequence reads: CASSLSRLAGVGETQYF. The DNA for the CDR3 is TGTGCCAGCAGCTTATCCCGACTAGCGGGAGTCGGTGAGACCCAGTACTTC. The full variable domain, with the rest looked up from reference TRBV7-9 and TRBJ2-5, is DTGVSQNPRHKITKRGQNVTFRCDPISEHNRLYWYRQTLGQGPEFLTYFQNEAQLEKSRLLSDRFSAERPKGSFSTLEIQRTEQGDSAMYLCASSLSRLAGVGETQYFGPGTRLLVL.

This chain links TRBV19 with TRBJ2-3; 9 bases map to TRBD2. The CDR3 loop spans 15 amino acids. Germline V lookup: CDR1 LNHDA, CDR2 SQIVND (reference sequence). V shed 3 bases and J 3 bases; nucleotides not matched to a gene: 4. In DNA, the CDR3 is TGTGCCAGTAGTATTTCAGCGGGAGGTACAGATACGCAGTATTTT. Translation gives CASSISAGGTDTQYF.

This clone was detected a few times. The CDR3 sequence is CASSLEDRRNTEAFF. CDR3 coding DNA: TGTGCCAGCAGCTTAGAAGACAGGAGGAACACTGAAGCTTTCTTT. This chain joins TRBV11-2 and TRBJ1-1; tentative D call: TRBD1 (6 bases). Per germline, CDR1 SGHAT and CDR2 FQNNGV. The V gene lost 0 bases and the J gene lost 1 base, with 9 bases spanning the gap. The CDR3 is 15 amino acids.

In its sample, this clone was seen a few times. The rearrangement uses TRBV20-1 and TRBJ1-1; no reliable D call. Trimming cost V 3 bases and J 4 bases, with 6 bases left between them. Germline-derived CDR1 and CDR2 are DFQATT and SNEGSKA (reference sequence). This CDR3 is built from 11 residues. The CDR3, as DNA: TGCAGTGCTAGCGATAGCACTGAAGCTTTCTTT. This codes for CSASDSTEAFF.

The V call is TRBV10-3, the J call TRBJ1-2; TRBD1 is a possible D gene (5 bases). Deletions cut 4 bases from V and 4 bases from J, with 10 bases between. The CDR3 contains 13 residues. Germline V gives CDR1 ENHRY, CDR2 SYGVKD. The CDR3 coding sequence is TGTGCCATCAGTGTTGACAGAGCCTATGGCTACACCTTC. It translates to CAISVDRAYGYTF.

The table lists this clone with a few counts. The chain combines TRBV30 with TRBJ1-1; TRBD1 is a possible D gene (6 bases). The CDR3 loop spans 14 amino acids. Deletions cut 4 bases from V and 8 bases from J, with 20 bases between. CDR1 GTSNPN and CDR2 SVGIG come from the germline V gene (reference sequence). The CDR3 coding sequence is TGTGCCTGGACCCCCTGGGGCAGGGGCAGAGAAGCTTTCTTT. Translation: CAWTPWGRGREAFF. The full variable domain, in which reference TRBV30 and TRBJ1-1 provide the parts outside the CDR3, is SQTIHQWPATLVQPVGSPLSLECTVEGTSNPNLYWYRQAAGRGLQLLFYSVGIGQISSEVPQNLSASRPQDRQFILSSKKLLLSDSGFYLCAWTPWGRGREAFFGQGTRLTVV.

The genes are TRBV7-2 and TRBJ2-5; the D is unclear. CDR1 is SGHTA and CDR2 is FQGNSA in the germline V gene. The CDR3 is 12 residues long. Between the trimmed V and J ends, which lost 2 bases and 5 bases, there was a span of 6 bases. The CDR3 reads CASSLPFETQYF. For the CDR3, the DNA is TGTGCCAGCAGCTTACCGTTTGAGACCCAGTACTTC.

This clone was picked up a small number of times. The rearrangement links TRBV19 to TRBJ2-5, with 10 bases aligning to TRBD2. Germline CDR1 reads LNHDA; CDR2 reads SQIVND (reference sequence). This CDR3 contains 16 residues. Trimming cost V 4 bases and J 5 bases; bases outside gene matches: 10. Written as DNA, the CDR3 is TGTGCCAGTAGTACCGGGACTAGCGTAAGCCAGGAGACCCAGTACTTC. As protein: CASSTGTSVSQETQYF. Combining the CDR3 with reference TRBV19 and TRBJ2-5 gives the whole variable domain DGGITQSPKYLFRKEGQNVTLSCEQNLNHDAMYWYRQDPGQGLRLIYYSQIVNDFQKGDIAEGYSVSREKKESFPLTVTSAQKNPTAFYLCASSTGTSVSQETQYFGPGTRLLVL.

The chain carries TRBV5-4 and TRBJ2-2; D possibly corresponds to TRBD1 (5 bases). The CDR3 is made up of 15 amino acids. The germline CDR1 and CDR2 sequences are SGHNT and YYREEE (reference sequence). V lost 4 bases to trimming and J lost 2 bases, with 12 bases between them. Here the CDR3 DNA reads TGTGCCAGCAGCCTGATAGGGGTTAACACCGGGGAGCTGTTTTTT. Protein product: CASSLIGVNTGELFF.

The J gene is TRBJ1-2, the V gene TRBV18; D call uncertain. Per germline, CDR1 KGHSH and CDR2 LQKENI. V was clipped by 3 bases and J by 4 bases, with 15 bases between them. This CDR3 is built from 15 residues. The DNA for the CDR3 is TGTGCCAGCTCACCGGATTTTGGGCAGCTCTATGGCTACACCTTC. The encoded protein is CASSPDFGQLYGYTF.

This clone has just a few counts. The J gene is TRBJ2-5, the V gene TRBV29-1, with D possibly TRBD2 on 5 matching bases. Trimming cost V 0 bases and J 9 bases, with 11 bases left between them. CDR1 and CDR2 (germline): SQVTM, ANQGSEA. CDR3 length: 12 residues. The CDR3 bases are TGCAGCGTTGAAGAACTAGTCGAGGCCCAGTACTTC. Translating gives CSVEELVEAQYF.

The genes are TRBV28 and TRBJ2-1, with 8 bases aligning to TRBD1. The CDR3 contains 11 residues. V shed 9 bases, J shed 9 bases, and the junction held 4 bases outside the gene matches. Germline V lookup: CDR1 MDHEN, CDR2 SYDVKM. The CDR3 region is CASRQGSEQFF. The CDR3 bases are TGTGCCAGTCGACAGGGGAGTGAGCAGTTCTTC.

The rearrangement links TRBV2 to TRBJ1-5, with TRBD1 matching 9 bases. The CDR3 has 15 residues. With V trimmed by 4 bases and J by 4 bases, 5 bases remained unmatched. Germline assignment: CDR1 SNHLY and CDR2 FYNNEI. CDR3 sequence (DNA): TGTGCCAGCAGTGCCTCGACAGGGGGGAATCAGCCCCAGCATTTT. This sequence encodes CASSASTGGNQPQHF.

This clone has more than one count but fewer than ten. This rearrangement joins TRBV28 to TRBJ1-2; perhaps TRBD1 as D (5 bases). V lost 5 bases and J 2 bases, leaving 18 bases between the germline ends. The CDR3 loop spans 16 amino acids. CDR1 MDHEN and CDR2 SYDVKM come from the germline V gene. The DNA for the CDR3 is TGTGCCAGCAGTGCCCCCCTAACAGGCCTGAACTATGGCTACACCTTC. Its translation is CASSAPLTGLNYGYTF.

The chain combines TRBV18 with TRBJ2-5; the match to TRBD2 covers 9 bases. This CDR3 has 16 amino acids. V was clipped by 1 base and J by 5 bases; unmatched bases: 8. Germline lookup yields CDR1 KGHSH and CDR2 LQKENI. The CDR3, as DNA: TGTGCCAGCTCACCACGGCCTAGCGGGACGGGGGAGACCCAGTACTTC. It encodes CASSPRPSGTGETQYF.